These 25 T cell receptor beta chains share one sample of origin, sequenced in a study of cytomegalovirus exposure and HLA in healthy donors. The assay was immunoSEQ multiplex PCR, and TCRdb's table has in-frame clones only and misses some. The data contain 150,000 to 180,000 clones, around nine tenths of them singletons. The sequenced sample consisted of PBMCs. Source of these receptors: a man aged 18 to 35 in good health and CMV-seropositive.

The chain employs TRBV19 and TRBJ1-4; no reliable D call. Germline V CDR1 and CDR2: LNHDA, SQIVND (reference sequence). V lost 11 bases, J lost 2 bases, and 12 bases lay in between. This CDR3 contains 13 residues. The DNA of the CDR3 is TGTGCCGTTAAGGGAGTGACTAATGAAAAACTGTTTTTT. Its translation is CAVKGVTNEKLFF.

This clone was seen once. The chain joins TRBV29-1 to TRBJ2-2, with 9 bases lining up with TRBD1. V shed 7 bases and J 5 bases; nucleotides not matched to a gene: 5. The germline gives CDR1 SQVTM, CDR2 ANQGSEA. This CDR3 contains 13 residues. The CDR3 is CSAPQGATGELFF. In DNA, the CDR3 is TGCAGCGCCCCACAGGGGGCTACCGGGGAGCTGTTTTTT.

V gene TRBV7-3 combines with J gene TRBJ1-2, with 10 bases fitting TRBD1. The ends lost 3 bases at V and 3 bases at J; junction bases unmatched: 4. CDR3 size: 15 residues. Per germline, CDR1 SGHTA and CDR2 FQGTGA. Written as DNA, the CDR3 is TGTGCCAGCAGCTTCTCCGGGACAGGGGACTATGGCTACACCTTC. It yields the protein CASSFSGTGDYGYTF. Full variable domain (rest looked up from reference TRBV7-3 and TRBJ1-2): GAGVSQTPSNKVTEKGKYVELRCDPISGHTALYWYRQSLGQGPEFLIYFQGTGAADDSGLPNDRFFAVRPEGSVSTLKIQRTERGDSAVYLCASSFSGTGDYGYTFGSGTRLTVV.

The CDR3 DNA is TGTGCCAGCAGTCTCTGGACAGGGGGATCAGATACGCAGTATTTT. It translates to CASSLWTGGSDTQYF. The chain employs TRBV6-5 and TRBJ2-3; 10 nucleotides agree with TRBD1. Germline CDR1 reads MNHEY; CDR2 reads SVGAGI. V shed 5 bases and J 4 bases; nucleotides not matched to a gene: 6. The CDR3 is 15 residues long.

This clone was found once. V usage is TRBV7-8 and J usage is TRBJ2-5; perhaps TRBD1 as D (6 bases). This CDR3 has 14 residues. V was trimmed by 5 bases and J by 4 bases, leaving 14 bases between them. Germline assignment: CDR1 SGHVS and CDR2 FQNEAQ. DNA for the CDR3: TGTGCCAGCAGCCTGGACAGTTTTCTAGAGACCCAGTACTTC. This translates into CASSLDSFLETQYF.

The chain joins TRBV6-5 to TRBJ2-7; 7 bases match TRBD1. The CDR3 consists of 15 residues. Trimming cost V 3 bases and J 0 bases; bases outside gene matches: 5. Germline V gene data show CDR1 as MNHEY and CDR2 as SVGAGI. In DNA form, the CDR3 reads TGTGCCAGCAGTTATCAAGGGGGCTTCTCCTACGAGCAGTACTTC. Translation gives CASSYQGGFSYEQYF.

The chain recombines TRBV2 with TRBJ1-3; 12 bases map to TRBD1. Germline assignment: CDR1 SNHLY and CDR2 FYNNEI. V shed 8 bases and J 4 bases; nucleotides not matched to a gene: 12. The CDR3 loop spans 17 amino acids. The chain's CDR3 is CASGYLGQGARGNTIYF. The CDR3 DNA sequence: TGTGCCAGCGGATATCTGGGACAGGGGGCAAGAGGAAACACCATATATTTT.

The chain recombines TRBV19 with TRBJ2-3; TRBD2 matches 7 bases. V lost 3 bases to trimming and J lost 1 base; unmatched junction nucleotides: 4. Germline CDR1 is LNHDA and CDR2 is SQIVND (reference sequence). This CDR3 region has 15 residues. CDR3 DNA sequence: TGTGCCAGTAGTATCCGGGCGGGGGGCACAGATACGCAGTATTTT. Protein: CASSIRAGGTDTQYF.

As to this clone: Other DNA sequences from this sample encode an identical CDR3 as well. The rearrangement links TRBV15 to TRBJ1-3; D is undetermined. Deletions cut 0 bases from V and 2 bases from J, with 5 bases between. From germline, CDR1 is LNHNV and CDR2 YYDKDF (reference sequence). The length of the CDR3 is 14 residues. This CDR3 reads CATSRDPAGNTIYF. In nucleotides, the CDR3 is TGTGCCACCAGCAGAGACCCGGCTGGAAACACCATATATTTT. Using reference TRBV15 and TRBJ1-3 for the parts outside the CDR3, the full variable domain is DAMVIQNPRYQVTQFGKPVTLSCSQTLNHNVMYWYQQKSSQAPKLLFHYYDKDFNNEADTPDNFQSRRPNTSFCFLDIRSPGLGDTAMYLCATSRDPAGNTIYFGEGSWLTVV.

Remarks on this clone: The sample contains more than one DNA sequence encoding this CDR3. The J gene is TRBJ2-7, the V gene TRBV5-1, with 9 bases identical to TRBD1. Germline V gene lookup returns CDR1 SGHRS and CDR2 YFSETQ. CDR3 size: 13 residues. V dropped 3 bases and J dropped 3; count of bases not matched to a gene: 1. CDR3 residues: CASSSGQGYEQYF. The CDR3 DNA is TGCGCCAGCAGCTCGGGACAGGGCTACGAGCAGTACTTC.

The rearrangement links TRBV18 to TRBJ2-7; no clear D gene. Trimming left V 3 bases short and J 2 bases short, with 17 bases between. The CDR3 runs 16 residues. Per germline, CDR1 KGHSH and CDR2 LQKENI. This CDR3 is CASSPVGSGVPYEQYF. DNA of the CDR3: TGTGCCAGCTCACCTGTTGGGTCCGGAGTCCCCTACGAGCAGTACTTC.

The chain links TRBV27 to TRBJ2-5; weak D call: TRBD2 (6 bases). CDR1 is MNHEY and CDR2 is SMNVEV in the germline V gene (reference sequence). This CDR3 has 16 residues. V was pared by 3 bases and J by 4 bases, with 18 bases between. The CDR3 nucleotides read TGTGCCAGCAGTTTCTCCACCAGCGGGTCCCGAGAGACCCAGTACTTC. Translating it yields CASSFSTSGSRETQYF.

This rearrangement joins TRBV6-6 to TRBJ1-2; D might be TRBD1 (6 bases). Germline V gives CDR1 MNHNY, CDR2 SVGAGI (reference sequence). This CDR3 has 15 residues. The V gene lost 5 bases and the J gene lost 3 bases, with 16 bases spanning the gap. CDR3 DNA sequence: TGTGCCAGCAGTCCCACAGGGAAAAAGTACTATGGCTACACCTTC. Residues: CASSPTGKKYYGYTF.

This clone occurred a few times. The rearrangement joins TRBV7-9 to TRBJ2-5; TRBD1 aligns across 10 bases. CDR3 length equals 15 residues. Germline V gene lookup returns CDR1 SEHNR and CDR2 FQNEAQ (reference sequence). Germline trimming cut 5 bases from V and 0 bases from J; bases unmatched to any gene: 3. In nucleotides, the CDR3 is TGTGCCAGCAGCCTTGGGACAGGGGACCAAGAGACCCAGTACTTC. Residues: CASSLGTGDQETQYF. The full variable domain, its missing parts supplied by reference TRBV7-9 and TRBJ2-5, is DTGVSQNPRHKITKRGQNVTFRCDPISEHNRLYWYRQTLGQGPEFLTYFQNEAQLEKSRLLSDRFSAERPKGSFSTLEIQRTEQGDSAMYLCASSLGTGDQETQYFGPGTRLLVL.

The V and J genes are TRBV6-1 and TRBJ2-7; D is undetermined. V was cut by 6 bases and J by 4 bases, with 7 bases left in between. This CDR3 comprises 11 residues. Germline-derived CDR1 and CDR2 are MNHNS and SASEGT. The DNA of the CDR3 is TGTGCCAGCAGCAGAAAATACGAGCAGTACTTC. It encodes CASSRKYEQYF.

The V and J genes are TRBV27 and TRBJ2-7; D is possibly TRBD1 (5 bases). CDR3 length: 14 amino acids. V dropped 3 bases and J dropped 3 bases, with 12 bases sitting between them. The germline gives CDR1 MNHEY, CDR2 SMNVEV (reference sequence). The CDR3 coding sequence is TGTGCCAGCAGTTTCAGGGCCGCTTACTACGAGCAGTACTTC. This gives the protein CASSFRAAYYEQYF.

The chain recombines TRBV25-1 with TRBJ2-2; no firm D call. This CDR3 has 15 residues. V was shortened by 4 bases and J by 3 bases, with 12 bases between the two germline ends. The germline V gene has CDR1 MGHDK and CDR2 SYGVNS. CDR3 nucleotide sequence: TGTGCCAGCAGTGGCTACCTAGGTGACACCGGGGAGCTGTTTTTT. Amino acids: CASSGYLGDTGELFF.

The V gene is TRBV7-9, the J gene TRBJ1-5; the match to TRBD1 covers 7 bases. Germline CDR1 and CDR2: SEHNR and FQNEAQ (reference sequence). Trimming removed 1 base from V and 1 base from J; junction bases left unmatched: 4. The CDR3 spans 16 residues. The CDR3 is CASSLGTGDSNQPQHF. The CDR3 DNA is TGTGCCAGCAGCTTAGGAACAGGGGACAGCAATCAGCCCCAGCATTTT.

The chain joins TRBV7-2 to TRBJ2-3, with D possibly being TRBD2 (7 bases). Trimming shortened V by 5 bases and J by 1 base, and 19 bases separated the two germline ends. This CDR3 comprises 17 residues. CDR1 SGHTA and CDR2 FQGNSA come from the germline V gene. CDR3 sequence reads: CASSLIPRGGGTDTQYF. CDR3 DNA sequence: TGTGCCAGCAGCCTAATCCCAAGGGGGGGCGGCACAGATACGCAGTATTTT.

This rearrangement joins TRBV11-3 to TRBJ2-1; D not certain. Germline lookup yields CDR1 SGHNT and CDR2 YENEEA. Trimming stripped 4 bases from V and 10 bases from J, with 11 bases between. The CDR3 consists of 12 residues. The chain's CDR3 is CASSSSFGEQFF. The CDR3 DNA follows: TGTGCCAGCAGCTCCTCATTCGGGGAGCAGTTCTTC.

The chain carries TRBV27 and TRBJ1-2; TRBD1 matches 9 bases. Germline V lookup: CDR1 MNHEY, CDR2 SMNVEV (reference sequence). The V and J ends lost 6 bases and 5 bases, in that order; junction bases with no gene match: 7. The CDR3 consists of 14 residues. CDR3 sequence reads: CASRRQGETYGYTF. CDR3 sequence (DNA): TGTGCCAGCAGGCGACAGGGGGAGACTTATGGCTACACCTTC.

The chain uses TRBV7-2 and TRBJ1-5; no definite D call. The germline V gene has CDR1 SGHTA and CDR2 FQGNSA. The ends were cut back, 3 bases at V and 1 base at J, with 10 bases in the middle. The length of the CDR3 is 15 residues. The CDR3 region is CASSLRFESNQPQHF. CDR3 bases: TGTGCCAGCAGCTTGCGCTTCGAAAGCAATCAGCCCCAGCATTTT.

V and J are TRBV13 and TRBJ2-3; perhaps TRBD1 as D (5 bases). CDR3 size: 13 residues. In germline, CDR1 is PRHDT, CDR2 FYEKMQ (reference sequence). V lost 1 base and J 7 bases, leaving 9 bases between the germline ends. CDR3 DNA: TGTGCCAGCAGCTTAGTTAGGGGAAATACGCAGTATTTT. Its protein is CASSLVRGNTQYF. Filled out from reference TRBV13 and TRBJ2-3, the complete variable domain reads AAGVIQSPRHLIKEKRETATLKCYPIPRHDTVYWYQQGPGQDPQFLISFYEKMQSDKGSIPDRFSAQQFSDYHSELNMSSLELGDSALYFCASSLVRGNTQYFGPGTRLTVL.

A remark on this clone: In the same sample, other DNA sequences code for this CDR3. The chain joins TRBV10-3 to TRBJ2-1, with 14 bases that match TRBD2. Per germline, CDR1 ENHRY and CDR2 SYGVKD. With 6 bases clipped from V and 0 bases from J, the junction kept 1 base outside the gene matches. The CDR3 length is 16 residues. CDR3 sequence (DNA): TGTGCCATCAGCGGGACTAGCGGGAGCTCCTACAATGAGCAGTTCTTC. Protein product: CAISGTSGSSYNEQFF.

The chain is built from TRBV11-3 and TRBJ2-7, with 7 positions matching TRBD1. The CDR3 runs 15 residues. Germline V gene lookup returns CDR1 SGHNT and CDR2 YENEEA. The J segment lost 3 bases and the V segment lost 3 bases, leaving 8 bases of the junction unmatched. CDR3 loop: CASSFPKGQNYEQYF. CDR3 DNA sequence: TGTGCCAGCAGCTTCCCTAAGGGACAGAACTACGAGCAGTACTTC.